Below are 24 T cell receptor beta chains sequenced from a single sample in a study of T cells after yellow fever vaccination. TCRdb recomputed calls from the 5' RACE reads with MiXCR, one row per CDR3 protein. The sample yields approximately 260,000 distinct CDR3 sequences, roughly 4.8% seen once. The sequences come from CD4+ T cells sorted from PBMCs, collected on the day of the yellow fever booster vaccination. Source of these receptors: a man aged 18 to 30 who received the YFV17D yellow fever vaccine.

This clonotype was detected a few times. The V and J genes are TRBV24-1 and TRBJ2-5, with 8 bases aligning to TRBD2. After removal of 4 bases from V and 5 bases from J, the junction contained 8 bases not matched to a gene. Germline values: CDR1 KGHDR, CDR2 SFDVKD. The CDR3 consists of 15 residues. Here the CDR3 reads CATSEAGGAVETQYF. CDR3 DNA: TGTGCCACCAGTGAGGCGGGGGGCGCGGTGGAGACCCAGTACTTC.

This clonotype was counted ten times or more. The chain employs TRBV5-1 and TRBJ1-1; no clear D gene. Germline loops: CDR1 SGHRS, CDR2 YFSETQ. V was pared by 2 bases and J by 0 bases, with 8 bases between. This CDR3 spans 14 amino acids. This chain's CDR3 is CASSFNGMNTEAFF. DNA for the CDR3: TGCGCCAGCAGCTTTAACGGTATGAACACTGAAGCTTTCTTT.

This clonotype was seen ten or more times. The genes are TRBV29-1 and TRBJ1-2; D remains ambiguous. V gave up 5 bases and J gave up 2 bases, with 6 bases separating them. The CDR3 totals 11 residues. In germline, CDR1 is SQVTM, CDR2 ANQGSEA. CDR3 residues: CSVYLNYGYTF. Written as DNA, the CDR3 is TGCAGCGTTTATCTGAACTATGGCTACACCTTC.

At least ten counts were recorded for this clonotype. The rearrangement joins TRBV9 to TRBJ2-5; 8 bases match TRBD2. V gave up 4 bases and J gave up 4 bases; unmatched junction bases: 3. CDR3 length: 13 amino acids. From germline, CDR1 is SGDLS and CDR2 YYNGEE. The CDR3 DNA follows: TGTGCCAGCAGCCCCGGGGGGGCAGAGACCCAGTACTTC. Its protein product is CASSPGGAETQYF.

This clonotype was found a few times. The CDR3 nucleotides read TGTGCCATAAGGACCAGCGCCGATACGCAGTATTTT. Translating it yields CAIRTSADTQYF. V and J are TRBV15 and TRBJ2-3, with D uncertain. The V gene's germline CDR1 is LNHNV and CDR2 YYDKDF (reference sequence). The CDR3 consists of 12 residues. Trimming removed 10 bases from V and 6 bases from J, with 14 bases in between.

This chain connects TRBV12-3 or TRBV12-4 to TRBJ1-6; maybe TRBD1 (5 bases). The CDR3 extends over 14 amino acids. Trimming removed 10 bases from V and 7 bases from J, with 17 bases in between. The CDR3 protein is CAIASGTLNSPLHF. The CDR3 DNA reads TGTGCCATCGCATCCGGGACTTTGAATTCACCCCTCCACTTT.

This clonotype was counted at least ten times. CDR3 coding DNA: TGTGCCAGCAGCCCTAGCATCCCCCAAGAGCAGTTCTTC. Translating it yields CASSPSIPQEQFF. The gene calls are TRBV7-2 and TRBJ2-1; a possible D gene is TRBD2 (5 bases). The ends were cut back, 5 bases at V and 10 bases at J, with 15 bases in the middle. Germline V lookup: CDR1 SGHTA, CDR2 FQGNSA. The CDR3 is made up of 13 amino acids.

This clonotype has a handful of counts. This chain links TRBV5-1 with TRBJ2-3, with 12 bases fitting TRBD2. There are 17 residues in the CDR3. The germline gives CDR1 SGHRS, CDR2 YFSETQ. V dropped 5 bases and J dropped 4; count of bases not matched to a gene: 11. CDR3 amino acids: CASRPGPSGGGSDTQYF. CDR3 DNA sequence: TGCGCCAGCAGGCCTGGACCTAGCGGGGGGGGATCAGATACGCAGTATTTT.

Ten or more counts support this clonotype. The rearrangement uses TRBV5-1 and TRBJ2-3; no reliable D call. This CDR3 contains 15 residues. V was trimmed by 4 bases and J by 4 bases, leaving 16 bases between them. The V gene's germline CDR1 is SGHRS and CDR2 YFSETQ. This CDR3 reads CASSIHPSQPDTQYF. The DNA of the CDR3 is TGCGCCAGCAGCATACACCCCAGTCAGCCAGATACGCAGTATTTT.

This clonotype was counted at least ten times. The chain recombines TRBV5-1 with TRBJ2-7; D may be TRBD2 (6 bases). CDR1 SGHRS and CDR2 YFSETQ come from the germline V gene. The germline V and J ends were trimmed by 7 bases and 0 bases, with 14 bases remaining between them. CDR3 length equals 14 residues. The CDR3 DNA sequence: TGCGCCAGCTTGGGCGGGGTCCCCTCCTACGAGCAGTACGTC. Protein: CASLGGVPSYEQYV.

This clonotype was seen ten or more times. V is TRBV7-9 and J is TRBJ2-3, with 7 bases identical to TRBD1. The CDR3 length is 15 residues. The germline CDR1 and CDR2 sequences are SEHNR and FQNEAQ (reference sequence). Trimming removed 1 base from V and 1 base from J; junction bases left unmatched: 2. CDR3 amino acids: CASSLDQGGTDTQYF. In nucleotides, the CDR3 is TGTGCCAGCAGCTTAGACCAGGGGGGCACAGATACGCAGTATTTT.

The table lists this clonotype with a few counts. This chain uses TRBV10-3 with TRBJ2-1; TRBD1 aligns across 9 bases. CDR3 length equals 15 residues. Unmatched junction bases numbered 0, after V lost 2 bases and J lost 1 base. CDR1 is ENHRY, CDR2 SYGVKD, per germline. The CDR3 DNA sequence: TGTGCCATCAGTGAGGACAGGGGGTCCTACAATGAGCAGTTCTTC. Protein product: CAISEDRGSYNEQFF.

This clonotype was observed a few times. This chain joins TRBV19 and TRBJ1-5; D unclear. The CDR3 is 13 amino acids. Germline V lookup: CDR1 LNHDA, CDR2 SQIVND (reference sequence). The V gene lost 0 bases and the J gene lost 2 bases, with 2 bases spanning the gap. The CDR3, as DNA: TGTGCCAGTAGTATAGAGGGCAATCAGCCCCAGCATTTT. This gives the protein CASSIEGNQPQHF.

The sample holds many counts of this clonotype. This chain connects TRBV18 to TRBJ2-7; TRBD2 is a possible D gene (6 bases). V shed 2 bases and J shed 6 bases, with 11 bases lying between them. The CDR3 extends over 13 amino acids. Germline V gives CDR1 KGHSH, CDR2 LQKENI. The DNA of the CDR3 is TGTGCCAGCTCACCAAGGACTAAGGGCGAGCAGTACGTC. Protein sequence: CASSPRTKGEQYV.

This clonotype occurred a few times. The chain couples TRBV9 to TRBJ2-7; 11 positions match TRBD2. The V gene's germline CDR1 is SGDLS and CDR2 YYNGEE. Unmatched junction bases numbered 6, after V lost 0 bases and J lost 7 bases. The CDR3 totals 15 residues. The CDR3 sequence is CASSVEGLAGGEQYF. The CDR3 DNA sequence: TGTGCCAGCAGCGTAGAAGGGCTAGCGGGGGGAGAGCAGTACTTC.

This clonotype was observed a handful of times. J is TRBJ2-2 and V is TRBV28; no reliable D call. The CDR3 extends over 16 amino acids. Germline values: CDR1 MDHEN, CDR2 SYDVKM. The V end was cut by 3 bases, the J end by 5 bases, with 16 bases between. CDR3 protein: CASSFLGSGTTGELFF. The DNA for the CDR3 is TGTGCCAGCAGTTTTTTGGGTTCGGGTACAACCGGGGAGCTGTTTTTT.

A few counts support this clonotype. The chain has TRBV10-3 and TRBJ1-2, with D unclear. CDR1 and CDR2 from the germline V gene are ENHRY and SYGVKD. The CDR3 is made up of 13 amino acids. The V end was cut by 0 bases, the J end by 7 bases, with 9 bases between. The CDR3 DNA reads as TGTGCCATCAGTGAGTCGCTTGAGGTTGGCTACACCTTC. This gives the protein CAISESLEVGYTF.

The chain carries TRBV18 and TRBJ2-5, with 14 bases matching TRBD2. CDR3 length: 15 residues. The junction had 1 base not matched to a gene; V was cut back by 5 bases and J by 2 bases. Per the germline V gene, CDR1 is KGHSH and CDR2 is LQKENI. CDR3 sequence (DNA): TGTGCCAGCTCATGGACTAGCGGGGGGCAAGAGACCCAGTACTTC. Encoded protein: CASSWTSGGQETQYF.

V usage is TRBV24-1 and J usage is TRBJ1-1; tentative D call: TRBD1 (6 bases). This CDR3 is 13 amino acids long. V lost 5 bases and J lost 7, with 13 bases in between. Germline CDR1 reads KGHDR; CDR2 reads SFDVKD. The chain's CDR3 is CATSVPDSREAFF. The CDR3 region has the DNA TGTGCCACCAGTGTGCCGGACAGCCGTGAAGCTTTCTTT.

CDR3 loop: CASSPGTSYSLNTGELFF. The CDR3 nucleotides read TGTGCCAGCAGTCCGGGGACTAGCTATAGCTTAAACACCGGGGAGCTGTTTTTT. The V gene is TRBV6-6, the J gene TRBJ2-2; 9 bases are shared with TRBD2. This CDR3 spans 18 amino acids. The V and J ends lost 5 bases and 2 bases, in that order; junction bases with no gene match: 12. From germline, CDR1 is MNHNY and CDR2 SVGAGI (reference sequence).

This clonotype has just a few counts. The chain joins TRBV3-2 to TRBJ2-7; TRBD1 reflects the table's D call only, with no check against the DNA. TRBV3-2 is a pseudogene locus. This CDR3 contains 18 residues. The CDR3 coding sequence is TGTGCCAGCAGCCAAGATCGGGACTACAGGGGGCTTTACTACGAGCAGTACGTC. This translates into CASSQDRDYRGLYYEQYV.

This clonotype came up a few times. The chain employs TRBV25-1 and TRBJ1-1, with 7 bases matching TRBD1. The V gene's germline CDR1 is MGHDK and CDR2 SYGVNS. This CDR3 has 15 residues. Unmatched junction bases numbered 2, after V lost 0 bases and J lost 1 base. Here the CDR3 reads CASSEYQGGNTEAFF. The DNA for the CDR3 is TGTGCCAGCAGTGAATATCAGGGGGGGAACACTGAAGCTTTCTTT.

This clonotype has more than one count but fewer than ten. The chain recombines TRBV7-2 with TRBJ2-2; TRBD1 or TRBD2 may be the D gene (5 bases each). Per the germline V gene, CDR1 is SGHTA and CDR2 is FQGNSA. The length of the CDR3 is 16 residues. Trimming stripped 8 bases from V and 5 bases from J, with 21 bases between. CDR3 residues: CASVFSSGRKTGELFF. DNA of the CDR3: TGTGCCAGCGTCTTTTCCTCGGGACGAAAGACCGGGGAGCTGTTTTTT.

This clonotype was counted only a few times. This chain uses TRBV7-8 with TRBJ2-1; the D is unclear. The V end was cut by 3 bases, the J end by 5 bases, with 14 bases between. The CDR3 runs 15 residues. Germline V gene lookup returns CDR1 SGHVS and CDR2 FQNEAQ. The CDR3 reads CASSLPRLGHNEQFF. The CDR3 bases are TGTGCCAGCAGCTTGCCTAGGTTAGGGCACAATGAGCAGTTCTTC.